These T cell receptor beta chains were read from a single sample in a study of T-cell memory formation after mild COVID-19. MiXCR, run by TCRdb on the 5' RACE reads, gives a single entry per CDR3 protein. The sample lists approximately 580,000 distinct CDR3 sequences; over 20% were seen once. Sequencing was carried out using PBMCs or a T cell subset sorted from them (not recorded which). These receptors were collected from an adult woman who had mild COVID-19 (a few samples of this study predate the infection). Cell type and time point are not known. CDR3s include the opening cysteine and the closing phenylalanine or tryptophan. The D gene is left open where the match is weak. A row's size may be missing; if present it is once, few, many or a size class.

CDR3 protein | CDR3 DNA | D gene | J gene | V gene | clone size
CASSTTGDQPQHF | TGTGCCAGCAGTACTACCGGCGATCAGCCCCAGCATTTT | NA | TRBJ1-5 | TRBV12-3/TRBV12-4 | NA
CASSFTQGDEQYF | TGTGCCAGCAGCTTCACTCAGGGTGACGAGCAGTACTTC | NA | TRBJ2-7 | TRBV7-9 | few
CASRFGTGQDTEAFF | TGTGCCAGTAGATTTGGGACAGGTCAGGACACTGAAGCTTTCTTT | TRBD1 | TRBJ1-1 | TRBV19 | few
CASSFTGGQNYGYTF | TGTGCCAGCAGTTTCACAGGGGGCCAGAACTATGGCTACACCTTC | TRBD1 | TRBJ1-2 | TRBV27 | NA
CASRMDGDEKLFF | TGTGCCAGCAGGATGGACGGGGATGAAAAACTGTTTTTT | NA | TRBJ1-4 | TRBV2 | NA
CASSFRGLAYGYTF | TGTGCCAGCAGTTTTCGGGGGTTGGCCTATGGCTACACCTTC | NA | TRBJ1-2 | TRBV12-3/TRBV12-4 | few
CASSQAETSTDTQYF | TGTGCCAGCAGCCAAGCGGAAACTAGCACAGATACGCAGTATTTT | NA | TRBJ2-3 | TRBV4-2 | few
CASRRGTTGPYEQYF | TGTGCCAGCAGGCGAGGGACAACCGGCCCCTACGAGCAGTACTTC | NA | TRBJ2-7 | TRBV12-3/TRBV12-4 | NA
CSARKGNYGYTF | TGCAGTGCTAGAAAGGGGAACTATGGCTACACCTTC | NA | TRBJ1-2 | TRBV20-1 | NA
CSARSTGLAGNTIYF | TGCAGTGCTAGATCTACGGGTTTGGCTGGAAACACCATATATTTT | NA | TRBJ1-3 | TRBV20-1 | few
CASSFPGLGSYNEQFF | TGTGCCAGCAGTTTCCCGGGACTAGGGTCCTACAATGAGCAGTTCTTC | TRBD2 | TRBJ2-1 | TRBV12-3/TRBV12-4 | many
CSVLAGGLSTDTQYF | TGCAGCGTTTTAGCGGGAGGGCTTAGCACAGATACGCAGTATTTT | TRBD2 | TRBJ2-3 | TRBV29-1 | NA
CAISHQGGTGTYEQYF | TGTGCCATCAGTCACCAGGGCGGGACGGGAACCTACGAGCAGTACTTC | NA | TRBJ2-7 | TRBV10-3 | many
CSAIPLGVGDTEAFF | TGCAGTGCCATTCCACTTGGGGTGGGGGACACTGAAGCTTTCTTT | NA | TRBJ1-1 | TRBV20-1 | NA
CASSLRDYYEQYF | TGTGCCAGCAGTCTTCGGGACTACTACGAGCAGTACTTC | TRBD2 | TRBJ2-7 | TRBV6-1 | NA
CASSLTGGPTNEQFF | TGTGCCAGCAGCTTGACGGGAGGGCCTACGAATGAGCAGTTCTTC | TRBD2 | TRBJ2-1 | TRBV5-6 | few
CSARTGGSPNQPQHF | TGCAGTGCTAGGACAGGGGGCTCTCCCAATCAGCCCCAGCATTTT | TRBD1 | TRBJ1-5 | TRBV20-1 | NA
CSARDNSPNTEAFF | TGCAGTGCTAGAGATAACAGCCCGAACACTGAAGCTTTCTTT | NA | TRBJ1-1 | TRBV20-1 | few
CASGLVRGLENEQFF | TGTGCTAGTGGTTTGGTACGGGGCTTGGAAAATGAGCAGTTCTTC | NA | TRBJ2-1 | TRBV12-5 | few
CASSYSPQRTQYF | TGTGCCAGCAGTTACTCACCCCAGAGGACCCAGTACTTC | NA | TRBJ2-5 | TRBV6-5 | few
CASSFGTLRLNSPLHF | TGTGCCAGCAGTTTTGGGACCCTAAGACTAAATTCACCCCTCCACTTT | NA | TRBJ1-6 | TRBV12-3/TRBV12-4 | few
CASSQGRDLRNQPQHF | TGCGCCAGCAGCCAGGGCAGGGACCTCCGCAATCAGCCCCAGCATTTT | NA | TRBJ1-5 | TRBV4-1 | few
CASSSALAGMNTEAFF | TGTGCCAGCAGCTCCGCCCTGGCCGGGATGAACACTGAAGCTTTCTTT | NA | TRBJ1-1 | TRBV5-6 | NA
CASSQDLEVAGENTGELFF | TGTGCCAGCAGCCAAGATTTGGAAGTAGCGGGGGAGAACACCGGGGAGCTGTTTTTT | TRBD2 | TRBJ2-2 | TRBV4-2 | NA
CASSYDRGSEAFF | TGTGCCAGCAGCTACGACAGGGGATCTGAAGCTTTCTTT | TRBD1 | TRBJ1-1 | TRBV7-6 | NA
CATARSSYNEQFF | TGTGCCACCGCCAGGAGCTCCTACAATGAGCAGTTCTTC | NA | TRBJ2-1 | TRBV24-1 | many
CSVGHSASTDTQYF | TGCAGCGTTGGGCACAGCGCCAGCACAGATACGCAGTATTTT | NA | TRBJ2-3 | TRBV29-1 | few
CASSLDPDRGDYGYTF | TGTGCCAGCAGCTTAGATCCGGACAGGGGGGACTATGGCTACACCTTC | TRBD1 | TRBJ1-2 | TRBV7-6 | NA
CASSHWDFNEQFF | TGTGCCAGCAGCCATTGGGACTTCAATGAGCAGTTCTTC | NA | TRBJ2-1 | TRBV7-9 | NA
CSVEGLAGKSSYEQYF | TGCAGCGTTGAAGGACTAGCGGGGAAGAGCTCCTACGAGCAGTACTTC | TRBD2 | TRBJ2-7 | TRBV29-1 | few
CASSQASVYYEQYF | TGTGCCAGCAGCCAAGCGTCGGTTTACTACGAGCAGTACTTC | NA | TRBJ2-7 | TRBV14 | NA
CASSVGRDGNTEAFF | TGTGCCAGCAGCGTGGGCCGGGACGGGAACACTGAAGCTTTCTTT | NA | TRBJ1-1 | TRBV9 | few
CASSQGLWRGGLEQYF | TGTGCCAGCAGCCAAGGCTTATGGCGGGGGGGCCTCGAGCAGTACTTC | TRBD2 | TRBJ2-7 | TRBV3-1 | NA
CASSPEGGQALASYNDQQFF | TGTGCCAGCAGCCCCGAGGGGGGCCAGGCTCTCGCGAGCTACAATGATCAGCAGTTCTTC | NA | TRBJ2-1 | TRBV3-1 | NA
CASSIAWRAVGELFF | TGTGCCAGTAGTATAGCATGGAGGGCGGTCGGGGAGCTGTTTTTT | NA | TRBJ2-2 | TRBV19 | few
CASSPGQGFMNTEAFF | TGTGCCAGCTCACCCGGACAGGGGTTCATGAACACTGAAGCTTTCTTT | TRBD1 | TRBJ1-1 | TRBV18 | NA
CATSDSSTGEQYF | TGTGCCACCAGTGACTCATCAACGGGAGAGCAGTACTTC | NA | TRBJ2-7 | TRBV24-1 | few
CASSLNRATDTQYF | TGCGCCAGCAGCTTAAACCGGGCCACAGATACGCAGTATTTT | NA | TRBJ2-3 | TRBV5-1 | few
CASSFQADQPQHF | TGTGCCAGCAGCTTTCAGGCTGATCAGCCCCAGCATTTT | NA | TRBJ1-5 | TRBV7-2 | few
CASSQETRAGYGYTF | TGCGCCAGCAGCCAAGAAACTCGGGCAGGCTATGGCTACACCTTC | NA | TRBJ1-2 | TRBV4-1 | few
CSASQSGRTTEAFF | TGCAGTGCTTCCCAATCAGGGCGGACCACTGAAGCTTTCTTT | NA | TRBJ1-1 | TRBV20-1 | NA
CASSSDRRNEQFF | TGTGCCAGCTCATCAGACCGACGTAATGAGCAGTTCTTC | NA | TRBJ2-1 | TRBV18 | few
CASSQDTSRSNYGYTF | TGCGCCAGCAGCCAAGATACGTCCAGGAGTAACTATGGCTACACCTTC | NA | TRBJ1-2 | TRBV4-3 | few
CSVVPGSDQPQHF | TGCAGCGTTGTTCCAGGGTCGGATCAGCCCCAGCATTTT | NA | TRBJ1-5 | TRBV29-1 | NA
CSVEIQEAFF | TGCAGCGTTGAAATCCAGGAAGCTTTCTTT | NA | TRBJ1-1 | TRBV29-1 | NA
CASSYSTAGGRIAKNIQYF | TGTGCCAGCAGTTACTCGACCGCAGGGGGCCGAATAGCCAAAAACATTCAGTACTTC | TRBD1 | TRBJ2-4 | TRBV6-6 | few
CASSLDDYEQYF | TGCGCCAGCAGCCTGGACGACTACGAGCAGTACTTC | NA | TRBJ2-7 | TRBV5-1 | many
CASSVRDSNTGELFF | TGTGCCAGCAGCGTTCGGGACAGTAACACCGGGGAGCTGTTTTTT | TRBD1 | TRBJ2-2 | TRBV7-8 | many
CASSLASVYGYTF | TGTGCCAGCAGCTTAGCCTCAGTCTATGGCTACACCTTC | NA | TRBJ1-2 | TRBV7-6 | NA
CASSPFAGYEQYF | TGTGCCAGCAGCCCCTTTGCCGGCTACGAGCAGTACTTC | NA | TRBJ2-7 | TRBV7-9 | NA
CASSLNGVATEAFF | TGCGCCAGCAGCTTGAATGGGGTGGCCACTGAAGCTTTCTTT | NA | TRBJ1-1 | TRBV5-1 | NA
CASSVLDEPNYEQYF | TGTGCCAGCAGCGTATTGGACGAGCCTAACTACGAGCAGTACTTC | NA | TRBJ2-7 | TRBV9 | few
CASSVGTGRENIQYF | TGTGCCAGCAGTGTCGGGACAGGGCGAGAAAACATTCAGTACTTC | TRBD1 | TRBJ2-4 | TRBV25-1 | NA
CASSQYRDRQETQYF | TGCGCCAGCAGCCAGTACCGGGACCGGCAAGAGACCCAGTACTTC | NA | TRBJ2-5 | TRBV4-1 | few
CASSVGNGGGTDTQYF | TGTGCCAGCAGCGTAGGCAACGGGGGCGGCACAGATACGCAGTATTTT | NA | TRBJ2-3 | TRBV9 | few
CASRRTRGLSHEQYF | TGTGCCAGCAGAAGAACCAGGGGGCTCTCTCACGAGCAGTACTTC | TRBD1 | TRBJ2-7 | TRBV6-6 | few
CASSGLAKQETQYF | TGTGCCAGCAGCGGACTAGCGAAACAAGAGACCCAGTACTTC | TRBD2 | TRBJ2-5 | TRBV7-9 | NA
CSVEGGRMAGYTF | TGCAGCGTTGAAGGTGGACGGATGGCTGGCTACACCTTC | NA | TRBJ1-2 | TRBV29-1 | NA
CASSSLAGDLYEQYF | TGCGCCAGCAGCTCTTTAGCGGGAGATCTCTACGAGCAGTACTTC | TRBD2 | TRBJ2-7 | TRBV5-1 | many
CASSPLASSSYNEQFF | TGTGCCAGCTCACCCTTAGCTTCGAGCTCCTACAATGAGCAGTTCTTC | NA | TRBJ2-1 | TRBV18 | few